A single TCR beta chain is shown here with its context. Its antigen is unidentified. All patients were treatment-naive before thyroid surgery. This entry belongs to a study of metastatic and nonmetastatic thyroid tumors. Study overall: Repertoires from malignant and benign thyroid patients were compared across blood and tumor or nodule tissue. The study's findings and limits: Malignant thyroid tumors reportedly had TCR beta diversity that was significantly higher than in benign nodules, in blood and tumor.

With MiXCR, TCRdb reprocessed the PCR reads. The repertoire has approximately 17,000 clones, 27% of them found once; the top ten carry about 14%. Sequencing input: adjacent normal tissue. The receptor's source is a female donor with papillary thyroid cancer or a benign thyroid nodule (not recorded which). Some clones in this sample may be carry-over from other donors' samples.

The CDR3 coding sequence is TGTGCCAGCATCCCCCGCGCGGGGGTCTACAATGAGCAGTTCTTC. It yields the protein CASIPRAGVYNEQFF. The genes are TRBV11-2 and TRBJ2-1; TRBD2 aligns across 7 bases. Germline-derived CDR1 and CDR2 are SGHAT and FQNNGV. V shed 7 bases and J 3 bases; nucleotides not matched to a gene: 9. CDR3 length equals 15 residues.